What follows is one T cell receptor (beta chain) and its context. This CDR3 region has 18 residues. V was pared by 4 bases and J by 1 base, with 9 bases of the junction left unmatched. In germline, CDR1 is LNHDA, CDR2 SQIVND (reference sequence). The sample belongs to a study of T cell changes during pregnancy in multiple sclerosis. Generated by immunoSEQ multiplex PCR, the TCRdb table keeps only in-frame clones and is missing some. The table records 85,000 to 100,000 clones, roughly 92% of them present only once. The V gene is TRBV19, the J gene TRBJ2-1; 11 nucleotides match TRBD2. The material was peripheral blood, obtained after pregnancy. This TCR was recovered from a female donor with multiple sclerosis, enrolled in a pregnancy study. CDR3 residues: CASSTPALAGESYNEQFF. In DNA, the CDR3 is TGTGCCAGTAGTACCCCCGCACTAGCGGGAGAATCCTACAATGAGCAGTTCTTC. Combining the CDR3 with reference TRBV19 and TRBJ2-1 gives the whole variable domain DGGITQSPKYLFRKEGQNVTLSCEQNLNHDAMYWYRQDPGQGLRLIYYSQIVNDFQKGDIAEGYSVSREKKESFPLTVTSAQKNPTAFYLCASSTPALAGESYNEQFFGPGTRLTVL.